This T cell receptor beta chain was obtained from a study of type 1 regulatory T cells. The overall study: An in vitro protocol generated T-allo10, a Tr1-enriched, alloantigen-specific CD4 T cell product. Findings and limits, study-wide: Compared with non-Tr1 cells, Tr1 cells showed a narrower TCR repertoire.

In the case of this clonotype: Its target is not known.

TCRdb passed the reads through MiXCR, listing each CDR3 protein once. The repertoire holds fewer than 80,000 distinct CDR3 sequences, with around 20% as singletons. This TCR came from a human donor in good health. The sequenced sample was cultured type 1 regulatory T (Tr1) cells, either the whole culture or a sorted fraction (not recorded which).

The CDR3: CASSSWVADGYTF. In nucleotides, the CDR3 is TGTGCCAGCAGTTCTTGGGTGGCGGATGGCTACACCTTC. V and J are TRBV12-3 or TRBV12-4 and TRBJ1-2; D is unresolved. The CDR3 has 13 amino acids. The germline V and J ends were trimmed by 4 bases and 6 bases, with 12 bases remaining between them.